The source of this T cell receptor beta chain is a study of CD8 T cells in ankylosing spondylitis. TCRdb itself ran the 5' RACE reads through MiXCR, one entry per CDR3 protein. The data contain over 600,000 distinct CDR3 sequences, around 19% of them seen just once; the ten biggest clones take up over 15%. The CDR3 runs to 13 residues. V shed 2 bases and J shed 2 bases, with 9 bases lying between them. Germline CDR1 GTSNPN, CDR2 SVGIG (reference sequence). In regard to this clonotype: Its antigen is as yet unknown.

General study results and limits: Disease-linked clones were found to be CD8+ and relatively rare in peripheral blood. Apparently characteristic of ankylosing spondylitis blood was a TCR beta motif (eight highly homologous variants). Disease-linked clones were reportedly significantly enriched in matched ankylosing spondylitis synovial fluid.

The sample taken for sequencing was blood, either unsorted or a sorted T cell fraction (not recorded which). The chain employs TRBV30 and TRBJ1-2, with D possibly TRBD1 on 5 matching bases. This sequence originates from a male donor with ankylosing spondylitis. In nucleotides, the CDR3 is TGTGCCTGGAGTTTGGGGGACAACTATGGCTACACCTTC. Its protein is CAWSLGDNYGYTF.